These 18 T cell receptor beta chains were all obtained from the same sample, sequenced in a study of shared clonotypes between healthy human individuals. Data came from immunoSEQ multiplex PCR; TCRdb stores just in-frame clones and leaves some out. The sample lists some 2,000,000 clones; approximately 94% were seen once. The specimen sequenced was naive CD4+ T cells sorted from blood. The sample's subset: CD45RA+ positively selected. All receptors come from a man between 18 and 29 years old in good health.

V usage is TRBV28 and J usage is TRBJ2-3, with TRBD2 matching over 9 bases. There are 16 residues in the CDR3. V lost 4 bases, J lost 4 bases, and 9 bases stayed unmatched. In germline, CDR1 is MDHEN, CDR2 SYDVKM. CDR3 region: CASSSPAGGDADTQYF. CDR3 sequence (DNA): TGTGCCAGCAGTTCTCCAGCGGGGGGTGATGCAGATACGCAGTATTTT. The complete variable domain, with remaining parts taken from reference TRBV28 and TRBJ2-3, reads DVKVTQSSRYLVKRTGEKVFLECVQDMDHENMFWYRQDPGLGLRLIYFSYDVKMKEKGDIPEGYSVSREKKERFSLILESASTNQTSMYLCASSSPAGGDADTQYFGPGTRLTVL.

This clone was observed once. CDR3 protein: CASSLYQVSGAYEQYF. CDR3 nucleotide sequence: TGTGCCAGTAGTTTGTATCAGGTCTCCGGGGCCTACGAGCAGTACTTC. The V and J genes are TRBV19 and TRBJ2-7, with D perhaps TRBD2 (5 bases). The germline V gene encodes CDR1 LNHDA and CDR2 SQIVND (reference sequence). V lost 5 bases and J lost 2, with 19 bases in between. CDR3 length: 16 amino acids.

V usage is TRBV30 and J usage is TRBJ1-4; 8 nucleotides align to TRBD1. Trimming cost V 2 bases and J 5 bases; bases outside gene matches: 4. Germline CDR1 and CDR2: GTSNPN and SVGIG (reference sequence). The CDR3 spans 14 residues. The CDR3 sequence is CAWSHTGGNEKLFF. The CDR3 DNA reads as TGTGCCTGGAGTCACACAGGGGGAAATGAAAAACTGTTTTTT. Variable domain in full (rest from reference TRBV30 and TRBJ1-4): SQTIHQWPATLVQPVGSPLSLECTVEGTSNPNLYWYRQAAGRGLQLLFYSVGIGQISSEVPQNLSASRPQDRQFILSSKKLLLSDSGFYLCAWSHTGGNEKLFFGSGTQLSVL.

The V call is TRBV7-9, the J call TRBJ2-3; no clear D gene. This CDR3 is 15 amino acids long. Germline-derived CDR1 and CDR2 are SEHNR and FQNEAQ (reference sequence). V gave up 3 bases and J gave up 0 bases, with 10 bases separating them. The DNA for the CDR3 is TGTGCCAGCAGCTTCTCCGGGTCTAGCACAGATACGCAGTATTTT. Protein sequence: CASSFSGSSTDTQYF.

The rearrangement uses TRBV5-6 and TRBJ2-5; D gene unclear. Germline V gene data show CDR1 as SGHDT and CDR2 as YYEEEE. This CDR3 has 12 residues. The V gene lost 2 bases and the J gene lost 2 bases, with 4 bases spanning the gap. The CDR3 reads CASSFNQETQYF. In DNA, the CDR3 is TGTGCCAGCAGCTTCAATCAAGAGACCCAGTACTTC.

The chain is built from TRBV2 and TRBJ1-1; unclear D gene. Trimming removed 5 bases at V and 0 bases at J, with 19 bases between. The length of the CDR3 is 17 residues. The V gene's germline CDR1 is SNHLY and CDR2 FYNNEI. Here the CDR3 reads CASSSGAAWHVNTEAFF. In nucleotides, the CDR3 is TGTGCCAGCAGTTCCGGCGCAGCGTGGCACGTGAACACTGAAGCTTTCTTT.

The CDR3 nucleotides read TGTGCCAGCAGAAATGAAGGCGAGCAGTACTTC. Protein product: CASRNEGEQYF. The chain uses TRBV28 and TRBJ2-7; no reliable D call. Trimming shortened V by 6 bases and J by 6 bases, and 9 bases separated the two germline ends. The CDR3 loop spans 11 amino acids. The V gene's germline CDR1 is MDHEN and CDR2 SYDVKM. The whole variable domain, filled in from reference TRBV28 and TRBJ2-7, reads DVKVTQSSRYLVKRTGEKVFLECVQDMDHENMFWYRQDPGLGLRLIYFSYDVKMKEKGDIPEGYSVSREKKERFSLILESASTNQTSMYLCASRNEGEQYFGPGTRLTVT.

The V call is TRBV7-2, the J call TRBJ2-7; 9 bases fit TRBD2. Germline lookup yields CDR1 SGHTA and CDR2 FQGNSA. V was clipped by 1 base and J by 5 bases; unmatched bases: 9. The CDR3 has 16 amino acids. DNA of the CDR3: TGTGCCAGCAGCTTAGATGGGACTAGCTTAAACAACGAGCAGTACTTC. Protein: CASSLDGTSLNNEQYF.

In DNA form, the CDR3 reads TGTGCCAGCAGGGACCGTGGGGGGTCGACAGATACGCAGTATTTT. Its translation is CASRDRGGSTDTQYF. This chain links TRBV7-9 with TRBJ2-3; a weak D match, TRBD2 (6 bases). The length of the CDR3 is 15 residues. V dropped 6 bases and J dropped 3 bases, with 16 bases sitting between them. Germline V gene sequence: CDR1 SEHNR, CDR2 FQNEAQ (reference sequence).

As for this clone: The sample has other DNA sequences that encode this CDR3 too. The chain is built from TRBV5-1 and TRBJ1-1; D not certain. CDR1 is SGHRS and CDR2 is YFSETQ in the germline V gene. This CDR3 contains 13 residues. Trimming removed 0 bases from V and 0 bases from J, with 3 bases in between. The CDR3: CASSLELNTEAFF. CDR3 coding DNA: TGCGCCAGCAGCTTGGAACTGAACACTGAAGCTTTCTTT.

The chain has TRBV2 and TRBJ2-2; D call uncertain. This CDR3 has 11 amino acids. Per germline, CDR1 SNHLY and CDR2 FYNNEI. V was trimmed by 9 bases and J by 3 bases, leaving 5 bases between them. CDR3 nucleotides: TGTGCCAGGATAGACACCGGGGAGCTGTTTTTT. Its translation is CARIDTGELFF.

The table lists this clone with a few counts. The chain uses TRBV10-3 and TRBJ1-2; 8 positions match TRBD1. V gave up 4 bases and J gave up 4 bases; unmatched junction bases: 8. The CDR3 has 15 residues. From germline, CDR1 is ENHRY and CDR2 SYGVKD. CDR3 bases: TGTGCCATCAGTGTGGTGGACAGGGATACCTATGGCTACACCTTC. Protein sequence: CAISVVDRDTYGYTF.

Concerning this clone: Other nucleotide sequences from this sample produce the same CDR3. The V gene is TRBV11-2, the J gene TRBJ1-3; 8 nucleotides match TRBD1. The trim removed 5 bases at V and 3 bases at J, leaving 3 bases unmatched. The V gene's germline CDR1 is SGHAT and CDR2 FQNNGV. CDR3 length: 14 amino acids. CDR3 amino acids: CASSLGQGGNTIYF. The CDR3 coding sequence is TGTGCCAGCAGCCTAGGACAGGGTGGAAACACCATATATTTT.

V gene TRBV5-1 combines with J gene TRBJ1-3, with a tentative D call TRBD1 (6 bases). Trimming pared 4 bases from V and 0 bases from J, leaving 20 bases between. Germline V CDR1 and CDR2: SGHRS, YFSETQ. This CDR3 region has 18 residues. CDR3 DNA: TGCGCCAGCAGCCGCTCCTCGGACAGCCGCCTCTCTGGAAACACCATATATTTT. This sequence encodes CASSRSSDSRLSGNTIYF.

This rearrangement joins TRBV2 to TRBJ1-2; no firm D call. The ends were cut back, 8 bases at V and 0 bases at J, with 10 bases in the middle. This CDR3 is 13 amino acids long. Germline assignment: CDR1 SNHLY and CDR2 FYNNEI. The CDR3 sequence: CASRLRANYGYTF. Written as DNA, the CDR3 is TGTGCCAGCCGTTTACGGGCTAACTATGGCTACACCTTC.

The V call is TRBV18, the J call TRBJ1-2; 7 bases match TRBD1. The CDR3 extends over 13 amino acids. J lost 7 bases, V lost 2 bases, and 4 bases had no gene match. The V gene's germline CDR1 is KGHSH and CDR2 LQKENI. This CDR3 reads CASSPETGFGYTF. CDR3 coding DNA: TGTGCCAGCTCACCAGAGACAGGGTTTGGCTACACCTTC.

The rearrangement uses TRBV6-6 and TRBJ2-2, with a weak D call TRBD1 (7 bases). With 4 bases removed from V and 3 bases from J, the gap between germline ends came to 15 bases. Germline CDR1 and CDR2: MNHNY and SVGAGI (reference sequence). The CDR3 runs to 16 residues. The CDR3 is CASSSVSGGHTGELFF. The CDR3 nucleotides are TGTGCCAGCAGTTCTGTCTCAGGGGGGCACACCGGGGAGCTGTTTTTT.

There are a few counts of this clone. This chain connects TRBV7-8 to TRBJ1-6; the D gene is possibly TRBD1 (5 bases). Germline V CDR1 and CDR2: SGHVS, FQNEAQ. This CDR3 is built from 16 residues. Trimming shortened V by 3 bases and J by 7 bases, and 16 bases separated the two germline ends. The CDR3 here is CASSFGTQGYNSPLHF. Written as DNA, the CDR3 is TGTGCCAGCAGCTTCGGGACCCAGGGATACAATTCACCCCTCCACTTT.